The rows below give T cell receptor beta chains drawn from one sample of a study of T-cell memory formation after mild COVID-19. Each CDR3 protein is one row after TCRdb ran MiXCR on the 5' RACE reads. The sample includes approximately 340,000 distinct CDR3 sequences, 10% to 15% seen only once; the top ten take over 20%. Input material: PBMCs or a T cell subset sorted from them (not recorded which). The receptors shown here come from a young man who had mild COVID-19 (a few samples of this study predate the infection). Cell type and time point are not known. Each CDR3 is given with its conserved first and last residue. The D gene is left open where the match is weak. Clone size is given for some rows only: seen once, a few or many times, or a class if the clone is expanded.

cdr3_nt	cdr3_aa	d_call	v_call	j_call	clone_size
TGCGCCAGCAGCATCGGGACTAGCGGGAGCAATGAGCAGTTCTTC	CASSIGTSGSNEQFF	TRBD2	TRBV5-1	TRBJ2-1	many
TGTGCCAGCAGCGTAAGCGGGACAGGGTCTGGGAATCAGCCCCAGCATTTT	CASSVSGTGSGNQPQHF	TRBD1	TRBV7-2	TRBJ1-5	few
TGTGCCAGCGTAGACAGGGGTGTCTATGGCTACACCTTC	CASVDRGVYGYTF	TRBD1	TRBV12-3/TRBV12-4	TRBJ1-2	-
TGTGCCTGGAGTCCCGGTCCGGGGGTCTACGAGCAGTACTTC	CAWSPGPGVYEQYF	-	TRBV30	TRBJ2-7	-
TGTGCCAGCAGTCCCTCAGGGGGCACAGATACGCAGTATTTT	CASSPSGGTDTQYF	-	TRBV7-2	TRBJ2-3	many
TGTGCCAGCAGCTTCCCCTCGACAGGAATCCCCGGGGAGCTGTTTTTT	CASSFPSTGIPGELFF	-	TRBV7-9	TRBJ2-2	-
TGTGCCAGCAGCTTGCTCGAAGCGGGGCACACAGATACGCAGTATTTT	CASSLLEAGHTDTQYF	TRBD2	TRBV7-6	TRBJ2-3	-
TGTGCCTGGCGACAAAACCCCGGGACAGGGCAGTATTTT	CAWRQNPGTGQYF	TRBD1	TRBV30	TRBJ2-3	few
TGTGCCAGCAGTGAAATACAAGGGTGGCTCACTGAAGCTTTCTTT	CASSEIQGWLTEAFF	-	TRBV2	TRBJ1-1	-
TGTGCCAGCTCCCGGGACAGGGTCTATGGCTACACCTTC	CASSRDRVYGYTF	TRBD1	TRBV18	TRBJ1-2	-
TGTGCCAGCAGCCAAGATGCCTCAGGAATTGGAGATACGCAGTATTTT	CASSQDASGIGDTQYF	-	TRBV4-2	TRBJ2-3	-
TGTGCCAGCAGTTTAAGCCTAGCGGGGGCCTACGAGCAGTACTTC	CASSLSLAGAYEQYF	TRBD2	TRBV12-3/TRBV12-4	TRBJ2-7	-
TGCAGTGCTGGAGACCCCGGGACAGGCCGGATAGGGCTGTTTTTT	CSAGDPGTGRIGLFF	TRBD1	TRBV20-1	TRBJ2-2	-
TGCAGCGTTGGGGTCGGGGGATCGACTAATGAAAAACTGTTTTTT	CSVGVGGSTNEKLFF	-	TRBV29-1	TRBJ1-4	-
TGTGCCAGCAGTGACTCGGCTAGCGGGAGCACAGATACGCAGTATTTT	CASSDSASGSTDTQYF	TRBD2	TRBV6-4	TRBJ2-3	many
TGTGCCAGCAGCTCCCTGGACAGGGGAGAATCTTATGGCTACACCTTC	CASSSLDRGESYGYTF	TRBD1	TRBV7-9	TRBJ1-2	few
TGTGCCATCAGTGAGTCGGGCTTAAAGGAGACCCAGTACTTC	CAISESGLKETQYF	-	TRBV10-3	TRBJ2-5	few
TGTGCCAGCAGCGTAGCCCCGGGGGCTCGCACAGATACGCAGTATTTT	CASSVAPGARTDTQYF	-	TRBV9	TRBJ2-3	few
TGTGCTAGTGGTGCAGCCACTGAAGCTTTCTTT	CASGAATEAFF	-	TRBV12-5	TRBJ1-1	few
TGTGCCAGCAGACGCTCTGGGACAGGGACCTACGAGCAGTACTTC	CASRRSGTGTYEQYF	TRBD1	TRBV6-5	TRBJ2-7	few
TGTGCCAGCAGTTTGTCCAGAACTACTCGAAACATTCAGTACTTC	CASSLSRTTRNIQYF	-	TRBV12-3/TRBV12-4	TRBJ2-4	few
TGCAGTGCCCGCTCCCAGAGAAACAATGAGCAGTTCTTC	CSARSQRNNEQFF	-	TRBV20-1	TRBJ2-1	-
TGCAGTGCTAGAGCCGGGACCGCGGGGTTCTATGGCTACACCTTC	CSARAGTAGFYGYTF	-	TRBV20-1	TRBJ1-2	few
TGTGCCAGCAGCCAAGAGGGGAGGCAGCCCCAGCATTTT	CASSQEGRQPQHF	-	TRBV3-1	TRBJ1-5	few
TGCGCCAGCAGCCCCAGCGCCGCTAGCGGGTACAATGAGCAGTTCTTC	CASSPSAASGYNEQFF	TRBD2	TRBV5-1	TRBJ2-1	few
TGCGCCAGCAGCTTGGTCAAGGGGGAGGCCTACAATGAGCAGTTCTTC	CASSLVKGEAYNEQFF	-	TRBV5-1	TRBJ2-1	few
TGTGCCAGCAGAATACAGGGCACTGAAGCTTTCTTT	CASRIQGTEAFF	-	TRBV12-3/TRBV12-4	TRBJ1-1	few
TGTGCCAGCAGCTGGACAGGTATCACTGAAGCTTTCTTT	CASSWTGITEAFF	TRBD1	TRBV7-9	TRBJ1-1	-
TGTGCCAGCAGCTCTCGGGCCGAAGCTAACTATGGCTACACCTTC	CASSSRAEANYGYTF	-	TRBV7-6	TRBJ1-2	few